These T cell receptor beta chains were read from a single sample in a study of T cell repertoires in cytomegalovirus infection. No antigen is known for these receptors. TCRdb reprocessed the reads via MiXCR and lists one record per CDR3 protein. The sample yields 680,000 or so distinct CDR3 sequences, 33% seen once. Sequenced here: cultured PBMCs, sampled from culture after CMV antigen stimulation. These receptors were taken from a human donor in good health (CMV status not recorded). Some clones in this sample may be carry-over from other donors' samples. The conserved cysteine and the conserved F or W are not part of the CDR3 here. The order of the fields is V gene, J gene, CDR3 protein.

>TRBV14|TRBJ2-3
ASSQGAMADTQY
>TRBV7-9|TRBJ2-1
ASSQGQSTISEQF
>TRBV27|TRBJ2-3
ASSPSGLTDTQY
>TRBV5-1|TRBJ2-5
ASSLGPREGGSETQY
>TRBV7-6|TRBJ2-2
ASSFRLAGATGELF
>TRBV7-2|TRBJ2-2
ASSSSGSAGELF
>TRBV2|TRBJ2-3
ANIQRGGTDTQY
>TRBV2|TRBJ1-5
ASRNRDREHSNQPQH
>TRBV12-3/TRBV12-4|TRBJ1-2
ASSPPQEVGYT
>TRBV7-6|TRBJ1-5
ASSPPGQAHSNQPQH
>TRBV11-3|TRBJ2-5
ASSLRNSPSKETQY
>TRBV7-8|TRBJ2-3
ASSLRDRGTPRDTQY
>TRBV7-9|TRBJ2-3
ASSLRRLAGGQSTDTQY
>TRBV7-2|TRBJ2-1
ASRTPLGQGFGEQF
>TRBV4-2|TRBJ2-3
ASSRPMGGTDTQY
>TRBV10-3|TRBJ2-7
AISELQGHYEQY
>TRBV11-2|TRBJ1-1
ASSTTGPYYTEAF
>TRBV11-2|TRBJ2-3
ASTPWRGGDTQY
>TRBV12-3/TRBV12-4|TRBJ1-5
ASSWDRARHQPQH
>TRBV4-1|TRBJ2-1
ASSHPPTGEVEQF
>TRBV6-6|TRBJ1-5
ASSYTGDQPQH
>TRBV7-2|TRBJ2-1
ASSFQRGLYNEQF
>TRBV6-2/TRBV6-3|TRBJ1-2
ASSYTQWGYT
>TRBV7-2|TRBJ2-1
ASNRGDSSYNEQF
>TRBV2|TRBJ2-3
ASRLAGGMIDTQY
>TRBV7-2|TRBJ2-5
ASSYWSAQETQY
>TRBV12-3/TRBV12-4|TRBJ2-7
ASSRGGAGGEQY
>TRBV19|TRBJ2-7
ASSIDGTSVPYEQY
>TRBV19|TRBJ1-2
ASSTLPGAGYGYT
>TRBV7-4|TRBJ2-7
ASSEGHATLDEQY
>TRBV5-4|TRBJ2-3
ASSSSRGADTDTQY
>TRBV7-6|TRBJ2-5
ASSLSFHTRTQY
>TRBV6-1|TRBJ2-1
ASSEQSGGGNEQF
>TRBV15|TRBJ2-5
ATSPQGISETQY
>TRBV19|TRBJ2-3
ASSIGPGGGGTDTQY
>TRBV6-2/TRBV6-3|TRBJ2-4
ASSDRGQRAKNIQY
>TRBV7-8|TRBJ2-1
ASSNSRAYYNEQF
>TRBV5-1|TRBJ1-2
ASSPLGGSLAFLGYT
>TRBV15|TRBJ1-4
ATSRDELDSVNEKLF
>TRBV6-2/TRBV6-3|TRBJ2-4
ATTSAKNIQY
>TRBV10-3|TRBJ2-3
AISGGLAGGSDTQY
>TRBV19|TRBJ2-1
ASSMGTGVNNEQF
>TRBV19|TRBJ1-1
ASKLGNTEAF
>TRBV7-9|TRBJ2-5
ASSLVLGSRGTETQY
>TRBV20-1|TRBJ2-5
SARAGAGTETQY
>TRBV7-9|TRBJ2-3
ASSLGLRGGLDTQY
>TRBV7-9|TRBJ2-3
ASSARAREATSTDTQY